Included here is one T cell receptor (beta chain) sequence, with context. Its antigen is unknown. No much larger clonotype is one base removed from it; base qualities were not supplied. Participants in the prospective study were enrolled through a virtual design, were aged about 18 to 90 years, and lived in 24 United States geographic areas. In the prospective study, participants were assigned to cohorts based on the clinical history participants reported in a screening survey and a study questionnaire. In the prospective study, mobile phlebotomists collected whole blood, serum and a nasopharyngeal or oropharyngeal swab from each participant. Additional blood draws and questionnaires over an approximately two-month period could optionally be provided by prospective study participants. Before DNA extraction, blood samples from the prospective study were shipped at room temperature or frozen. This entry is derived from a study of blood T cell repertoires in COVID-19 (dated by TCRdb to 2020 to 2021). As for the study more broadly: Samples from collaborators originated in the United States, Italy and Spain and spanned both the acute and convalescent phases of COVID-19. Subjects who had been exposed to COVID-19, were actively infected with it, or had recovered from it provided the deeply sampled blood TCRbeta repertoires that made up the dataset. The repertoires were released in a freely available public database intended as a resource for research on the immune response to SARS-CoV-2. Where available, HLA class I and class II types were taken from metadata supplied by the sample provider and were not determined by assay-based typing. A de-identified subject ID, COVID-19 status, age in years and sex were almost always included in the sample metadata. Samples came from the ongoing ImmuneRACE study (first 160 participants) plus 1,254 subjects from 6 global collaborators. The prospective study material was composed of cDNA or gDNA derived from T cells, B-cell-depleted T cells, or PBMCs.

Here is what the overall study found, with its caveats: The amount of clinical and demographic metadata varied by source and participant and was provided uncurated.

TCRbeta CDR3 regions were amplified from genomic DNA by means of the immunoSEQ Assay, a bias-controlled multiplex PCR. The paper's data handling went like this. The number of nucleated cells in each sample was estimated from the amplification of reference gene primers within the assay. To quantify the absolute abundance of each unique TCRbeta CDR3 rearrangement, sequence reads were collapsed and filtered. For each sample, productive Simpson clonality was calculated as the square root of Simpson's diversity index across productive rearrangements. The source is immuneACCESS, and TCRdb retained only in-frame sequences with V and J called. Part of the clones is not carried over; for the studies checked, unresolved V genes explain less than half of this, and the remainder is unexplained. V and J calls and clone size are given by that table; D and trimming were obtained from the DNA. The sample has more than 200,000 clones on record, 75% to 85% of them singletons. The ten largest clonotypes hold approximately 4.3% of the sample.

This sequence was found in a man between 25 and 39 years old with acute COVID-19. Sequenced input: PBMCs or T cells enriched from blood (not recorded which).

CDR3 protein: CASSWAMNTEAFF. The base sequence is TGTGCCAGCAGCTGGGCTATGAACACTGAAGCTTTCTTT. Recombination linked TRBV5-5 to TRBJ1-1; the D gene remains uncertain. CDR1 and CDR2 (SGHKS, YYEKEE) derive from the germline V gene (reference sequence). V gives up 3 bases and J gives up 0 bases, and the segment between their germline ends measures 6 bases. The CDR3 spans 13 residues, from the cysteine through the phenylalanine. Only the CDR3 part of the read is kept: 39 bases, read in frame from the first base.